The 5 T cell receptor beta chains below all came from one sample that was sequenced in a study of blood T cell repertoires in COVID-19. Assay used: immunoSEQ multiplex PCR; TCRdb lists only in-frame clones, some missing. The repertoire includes about 110,000 clones, 85% of them detected once, and 4.1% sits in the top ten. Sequenced: peripheral blood. Receptor source: a man aged 50-59 years with acute or convalescent COVID-19.

This clone was detected a few times. V gene TRBV6-5 combines with J gene TRBJ1-4, with 7 nucleotides matching TRBD1. The CDR3 is 15 residues long. Looked up from germline, CDR1 is MNHEY and CDR2 is SVGAGI. The junction had 8 bases not matched to a gene; V was cut back by 3 bases and J by 7 bases. In DNA, the CDR3 is TGTGCCAGCAGTTATCAGACAGGGCCCGTTGAAAAACTGTTTTTT. This sequence encodes CASSYQTGPVEKLFF.

This chain links TRBV27 with TRBJ2-3; 12 bases are shared with TRBD2. Germline CDR1 reads MNHEY; CDR2 reads SMNVEV (reference sequence). V lost 6 bases, J lost 6 bases, and 7 bases stayed unmatched. CDR3 length: 15 amino acids. This CDR3 is CASRTLAGGPDTQYF. The CDR3 nucleotides read TGTGCCAGCAGGACGCTAGCGGGAGGGCCGGATACGCAGTATTTT.

The chain recombines TRBV9 with TRBJ2-1, with D possibly TRBD2 on 6 matching bases. CDR1 is SGDLS and CDR2 is YYNGEE in the germline V gene. The CDR3 contains 15 residues. V was cut by 0 bases and J by 6 bases, with 13 bases left in between. The CDR3 protein is CASSVGWRDTNEQFF. CDR3 DNA sequence: TGTGCCAGCAGCGTAGGATGGAGGGATACCAATGAGCAGTTCTTC.

The V and J genes are TRBV5-4 and TRBJ2-5, with 7 bases matching TRBD2. After removal of 4 bases from V and 1 base from J, the junction contained 10 bases not matched to a gene. CDR1 and CDR2 (germline): SGHNT, YYREEE (reference sequence). The CDR3 runs to 16 residues. For the CDR3, the DNA is TGTGCCAGCAGCGGCGGGGAGAGCGGGGCCCAAGAGACCCAGTACTTC. It translates to CASSGGESGAQETQYF.

The chain has TRBV2 and TRBJ1-4, with unresolved D. The CDR3 spans 14 residues. Trimming pared 8 bases from V and 9 bases from J, leaving 19 bases between. Germline V CDR1 and CDR2: SNHLY, FYNNEI. The CDR3 here is CASGRGNRLQKLFF. In DNA, the CDR3 is TGTGCCAGCGGGCGAGGGAATAGGCTACAAAAACTGTTTTTT.